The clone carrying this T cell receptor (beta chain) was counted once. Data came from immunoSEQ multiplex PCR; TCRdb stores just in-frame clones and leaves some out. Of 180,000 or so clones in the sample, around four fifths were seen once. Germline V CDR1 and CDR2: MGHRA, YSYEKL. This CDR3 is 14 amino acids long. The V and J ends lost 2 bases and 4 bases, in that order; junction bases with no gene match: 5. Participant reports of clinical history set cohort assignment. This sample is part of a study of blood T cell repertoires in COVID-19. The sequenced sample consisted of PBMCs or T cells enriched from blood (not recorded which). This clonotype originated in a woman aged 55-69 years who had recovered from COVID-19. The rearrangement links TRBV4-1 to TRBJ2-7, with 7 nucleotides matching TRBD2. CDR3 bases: TGCGCCAGCAGCCAACCTGGGGGGGGATACGAGCAGTACTTC. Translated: CASSQPGGGYEQYF.